This TCR beta chain was identified during a study of vaccination and CD4 T cells after COVID-19. CDR1 is MNHEY, CDR2 SVGEGT, per germline. The V end lost 0 bases, the J end lost 7 bases, and 15 bases lay between the germline ends. The CDR3 is made up of 15 amino acids. This sample's treatment: approximately 11-day PBMC culture with coronavirus spike peptide pools or control peptides (ViraFEST assay). Researchers collected the unexposed donor's CD4+ T cells before the COVID-19 pandemic (2011-2018). On this clonotype: Its antigen is unknown.

Sequencing of the DNA from cultured CD4+ T cells was carried out with the Oncomine TCR Beta short-read assay. A single record per CDR3 protein comes from TCRdb applying MiXCR to the PCR reads. The table has approximately 8,800 distinct CDR3 sequences, 30% to 40% seen once; the top ten hold approximately 13%. The clonotype comes from a human donor in good health. The sample taken for sequencing was CD4+ T cells from blood, cultured in vitro. The rearrangement joins TRBV6-2 or TRBV6-3 to TRBJ1-2; a weak D match, TRBD1 (6 bases). The CDR3 DNA reads as TGTGCCAGCAGTTACTCTTCGGGGCAGGGGCCTGGCTACACCTTC. Translated, it gives CASSYSSGQGPGYTF.